Below, one T cell receptor beta chain is given with its context. TCRdb's table, derived via immunoSEQ multiplex PCR, lists solely in-frame clones and lacks some. In the table there are 230,000 or so clones, approximately 83% of which are singletons. The data were taken from a study of blood T cell repertoires in COVID-19. Across the whole study: Sites in the United States, Italy and Spain provided acute and convalescent COVID-19 samples. T cells, B-cell-depleted T cells, or PBMCs supplied cDNA or gDNA.

V lost 7 bases and J 9 bases, leaving 14 bases between the germline ends. Germline-derived CDR1 and CDR2 are SGHDT and YYEEEE. The CDR3 loop spans 12 amino acids. Sequenced: PBMCs or T cells enriched from blood (not recorded which). This clonotype originated in a man over 45 who had recovered from COVID-19. J is TRBJ2-1 and V is TRBV5-6; D may be TRBD1 (6 bases). The CDR3 DNA follows: TGTGCCAGCGGGGCAGGGGCTGTTGAGCAGTTCTTC. Protein product: CASGAGAVEQFF.